The next 10 T cell receptor beta chains were all read from a single sample in a study of blood T cell repertoires in COVID-19. TCRdb keeps only in-frame clones here, not all; method: immunoSEQ multiplex PCR. The sample shows approximately 110,000 clones, 75% to 90% of them seen only once. Sequencing was carried out using peripheral blood. The receptors were sampled from a woman older than 75 with COVID-19, enrolled during active disease.

The chain joins TRBV2 to TRBJ1-2; D might be TRBD1 (6 bases). There are 16 residues in the CDR3. Trimming pared 2 bases from V and 4 bases from J, leaving 17 bases between. Germline CDR1 and CDR2: SNHLY and FYNNEI. The CDR3 nucleotides read TGTGCCAGCAGTGAATCCCCCACGGGGGGCGGCTATGGCTACACCTTC. As protein: CASSESPTGGGYGYTF.

The V call is TRBV15, the J call TRBJ1-5, with D maybe TRBD1 (6 bases). Trimming shortened V by 3 bases and J by 9 bases, and 9 bases separated the two germline ends. The CDR3 extends over 12 amino acids. Germline CDR1 LNHNV, CDR2 YYDKDF (reference sequence). The CDR3 here is CATSRIQGPQHF. The CDR3 DNA sequence: TGTGCCACCAGCAGGATACAGGGGCCCCAGCATTTT. Based on the CDR3 plus reference TRBV15 and TRBJ1-5, the full variable domain is DAMVIQNPRYQVTQFGKPVTLSCSQTLNHNVMYWYQQKSSQAPKLLFHYYDKDFNNEADTPDNFQSRRPNTSFCFLDIRSPGLGDTAMYLCATSRIQGPQHFGDGTRLSIL.

The V gene is TRBV28, the J gene TRBJ2-1, with 9 bases identical to TRBD2. The V gene end was trimmed by 6 bases and the J gene end by 6 bases; junction bases not matched to a gene: 9. The CDR3 covers 15 residues. In germline, CDR1 is MDHEN, CDR2 SYDVKM. CDR3 bases: TGTGCCAGCAGCTCTAGCGGGGCGGTACGCAATGAGCAGTTCTTC. Protein product: CASSSSGAVRNEQFF.

V and J are TRBV28 and TRBJ2-5, with 8 bases lining up with TRBD2. After removal of 1 base from V and 1 base from J, the junction contained 2 bases not matched to a gene. Per the germline V gene, CDR1 is MDHEN and CDR2 is SYDVKM. CDR3 length: 15 amino acids. The chain's CDR3 is CASSLSGGAQETQYF. The CDR3, as DNA: TGTGCCAGCAGTTTATCGGGAGGGGCCCAAGAGACCCAGTACTTC.

This chain joins TRBV7-6 and TRBJ2-2; 11 bases line up with TRBD1. The V and J ends lost 5 bases and 4 bases, in that order; junction bases with no gene match: 12. The CDR3 loop spans 18 amino acids. Germline V gene data show CDR1 as SGHVS and CDR2 as FNYEAQ. As DNA, the CDR3 is TGTGCCAGCAGCCCTAGGACAGGGGGCGCCTCGGGCACCGGGGAGCTGTTTTTT. It encodes CASSPRTGGASGTGELFF. Based on the CDR3 plus reference TRBV7-6 and TRBJ2-2, the full variable domain is GAGVSQSPRYKVTKRGQDVALRCDPISGHVSLYWYRQALGQGPEFLTYFNYEAQQDKSGLPNDRFSAERPEGSISTLTIQRTEQRDSAMYRCASSPRTGGASGTGELFFGEGSRLTVL.

The genes are TRBV5-1 and TRBJ1-4; perhaps TRBD1 as D (6 bases). The germline CDR1 and CDR2 sequences are SGHRS and YFSETQ. V gave up 2 bases and J gave up 8 bases, with 16 bases separating them. CDR3 size: 15 residues. The CDR3 DNA reads TGCGCCAGCAGCTTAGATACAGGGAGTGGGGAAAAACTGTTTTTT. This sequence encodes CASSLDTGSGEKLFF.

The chain joins TRBV7-2 to TRBJ2-7; D gene uncertain. Trimming removed 7 bases from V and 2 bases from J, with 12 bases in between. Germline V gives CDR1 SGHTA, CDR2 FQGNSA. The CDR3 runs to 13 residues. The CDR3 sequence: CASTSPGTYEQYF. The DNA of the CDR3 is TGTGCCAGCACCTCGCCGGGTACCTACGAGCAGTACTTC.

The chain uses TRBV5-1 and TRBJ1-2; a possible D gene is TRBD1 (5 bases). The germline V gene encodes CDR1 SGHRS and CDR2 YFSETQ. V was clipped by 6 bases and J by 5 bases, with 17 bases between them. The CDR3 is made up of 14 amino acids. For the CDR3, the DNA is TGCGCCAGCAAAATGAGGGACTTGGGATATGGCTACACCTTC. Translated: CASKMRDLGYGYTF.

The chain joins TRBV9 to TRBJ2-6; TRBD2 aligns across 10 bases. The CDR3 contains 20 residues. Trimming cost V 0 bases and J 0 bases; bases outside gene matches: 9. The V gene's germline CDR1 is SGDLS and CDR2 YYNGEE. The CDR3 region is CASSVAGAGGPGSGANVLTF. As DNA, the CDR3 is TGTGCCAGCAGCGTAGCAGGAGCGGGAGGGCCCGGCTCTGGGGCCAACGTCCTGACTTTC.

This chain connects TRBV21-1 to TRBJ1-1. TRBV21-1 is labeled a pseudogene. The CDR3 loop spans 13 amino acids. CDR3 nucleotide sequence: TGTGCCAGCAGAGCTCCTGTGAACACTGAAGCTTTCTTT. Translated: CASRAPVNTEAFF.